This T cell receptor (beta chain) came from a study of T cell changes during pregnancy in multiple sclerosis. This CDR3 has 15 amino acids. CDR1 and CDR2 from the germline V gene are SGHVS and FQNEAQ. Trimming took 5 bases from V and 5 from J; bases not matched to a gene: 7. The data were produced by immunoSEQ multiplex PCR, yet TCRdb's version contains in-frame clones alone and is incomplete. The sample includes 70,000 to 100,000 clones, over 85% of them seen just once. Source: peripheral blood, taken in the first trimester of pregnancy. V and J are TRBV7-8 and TRBJ1-2, with 11 bases identical to TRBD1. The receptor comes from a female donor with multiple sclerosis, enrolled in a pregnancy study. As DNA, the CDR3 is TGTGCCAGCAGCCCGGGACAGGGGGTAGCTTATGGCTACACCTTC. This codes for CASSPGQGVAYGYTF.